The source of this T cell receptor beta chain is a study of Tregs in tolerant kidney transplant recipients. Study-wide results and limits: Activated donor B cell expansion appeared to reveal the most relevant donor-specific TCRbeta repertoire.

With respect to this clone: Its cognate antigen is unknown. The read ends 3 residues early relative to the CDR3; the germline J gene fills the gap.

Germline CDR1 GTSNPN, CDR2 SVGIG (reference sequence). This CDR3 has 14 residues. Trimming took 5 bases from V and 6 from J, leaving 16 bases between them. Sequenced by immunoSEQ multiplex PCR; TCRdb stores in-frame clones only, minus some. This sample's table reports 20,000 to 30,000 clones. Mixed chimerism was transient after nonmyeloablative marrow transplants from related graft donors. The receptor was isolated from a human patient who received a combined kidney and bone marrow transplant. Some T cells here may be from the graft donor. The sequencing used CD4+ T cells from blood (PBMCs), collected 6 months after the transplant. This chain links TRBV30 with TRBJ2-2; possible D gene TRBD1, 6 bases. The CDR3 sequence is CAWARGVIAGELFF. CDR3 DNA (partial): TGTGCCTGGGCCAGGGGAGTTATCGCCGGGGAG.